One and the same sample provided the 30 T cell receptor beta chains below, sequenced in a study of blood T cell repertoires in COVID-19. TCRdb's table, derived via immunoSEQ multiplex PCR, lists solely in-frame clones and lacks some. The sample contains roughly 350,000 clones, 88% of which appear only once. Sample: peripheral blood. These receptor sequences come from a woman between 70 and 85 years old with COVID-19, enrolled during active disease.

The gene calls are TRBV5-1 and TRBJ2-3; 12 positions agree with TRBD2. The CDR3 consists of 17 residues. V lost 3 bases and J lost 2; bases outside the gene matches: 7. The germline V gene encodes CDR1 SGHRS and CDR2 YFSETQ. This chain's CDR3 is CASSSRLAGAFTDTQYF. In DNA, the CDR3 is TGCGCCAGCAGCTCAAGACTAGCGGGGGCCTTCACAGATACGCAGTATTTT.

A few counts support this clone. The V and J genes are TRBV6-4 and TRBJ2-1; TRBD2 agrees at 15 bases. Germline V gene sequence: CDR1 MRHNA, CDR2 SNTAGT. The CDR3 extends over 19 amino acids. V lost 4 bases and J lost 0; bases outside the gene matches: 7. In DNA form, the CDR3 reads TGTGCCAGCAGTGCCGGGACTAGCGGGGGGCTTAGCTCCTACAATGAGCAGTTCTTC. Protein: CASSAGTSGGLSSYNEQFF.

The chain recombines TRBV6-5 with TRBJ1-2, with D possibly TRBD1 on 5 matching bases. V lost 5 bases, J lost 3 bases, and 13 bases lay in between. The germline V gene has CDR1 MNHEY and CDR2 SVGAGI. There are 14 residues in the CDR3. In DNA, the CDR3 is TGTGCCAGCAGTATACAGGTGGTGGACTATGGCTACACCTTC. This sequence encodes CASSIQVVDYGYTF.

The chain has TRBV5-6 and TRBJ2-7, with 12 nucleotides matching TRBD1. V was pared by 3 bases and J by 4 bases, with 5 bases of the junction left unmatched. The germline gives CDR1 SGHDT, CDR2 YYEEEE. This CDR3 is built from 15 residues. CDR3 region: CASSSGTGGGYEQYF. As DNA, the CDR3 is TGTGCCAGCAGCTCCGGGACAGGGGGCGGGTACGAGCAGTACTTC.

In its sample, this clone was seen many times. The DNA for the CDR3 is TGTGCCAGCAGTGAGCTCCAGGGGTTGCTTAATTCACCCCTCCACTTT. Translation gives CASSELQGLLNSPLHF. This chain connects TRBV6-1 to TRBJ1-6, with D tentatively TRBD1 (6 bases). Germline assignment: CDR1 MNHNS and CDR2 SASEGT. The length of the CDR3 is 16 residues. Trimming removed 3 bases from V and 6 bases from J, with 15 bases in between.

V usage is TRBV19 and J usage is TRBJ1-2, with D possibly TRBD1 on 6 matching bases. V was cut by 7 bases and J by 7 bases, with 25 bases left in between. The CDR3 loop spans 16 amino acids. CDR1 LNHDA and CDR2 SQIVND come from the germline V gene (reference sequence). CDR3 in DNA: TGTGCCAGTATCTCTCAGCTAGGGGGGGGCGGCACTGGCTACACCTTC. Its protein product is CASISQLGGGGTGYTF. The entire variable domain, with the rest obtained from reference TRBV19 and TRBJ1-2, is as follows: DGGITQSPKYLFRKEGQNVTLSCEQNLNHDAMYWYRQDPGQGLRLIYYSQIVNDFQKGDIAEGYSVSREKKESFPLTVTSAQKNPTAFYLCASISQLGGGGTGYTFGSGTRLTVV.

The rearrangement uses TRBV24-1 and TRBJ2-3, with 8 nucleotides matching TRBD2. The germline V gene has CDR1 KGHDR and CDR2 SFDVKD. With 7 bases clipped from V and 6 bases from J, the junction kept 8 bases outside the gene matches. CDR3 size: 14 residues. CDR3 region: CATRSSGGGDTQYF. CDR3 DNA: TGTGCCACCAGGTCCAGCGGGGGAGGGGATACGCAGTATTTT.

This sequence joins TRBV9 and TRBJ1-1; the D gene is possibly TRBD1 (5 bases). Germline CDR1 is SGDLS and CDR2 is YYNGEE. V lost 4 bases to trimming and J lost 5 bases, with 12 bases between them. CDR3 size: 13 residues. CDR3 in amino acids: CASSFGGETEAFF. CDR3 DNA: TGTGCCAGCAGCTTTGGGGGGGAAACTGAAGCTTTCTTT.

The chain has TRBV5-1 and TRBJ1-2; 8 bases are a match to TRBD1. V was clipped by 3 bases and J by 5 bases; unmatched bases: 6. The CDR3 has 14 residues. CDR1 and CDR2 (germline): SGHRS, YFSETQ. The CDR3 DNA reads as TGCGCCAGCAGCTCAATACAGGGGGTGTATGGCTACACCTTC. Translated: CASSSIQGVYGYTF. The complete variable domain, with remaining parts taken from reference TRBV5-1 and TRBJ1-2, reads KAGVTQTPRYLIKTRGQQVTLSCSPISGHRSVSWYQQTPGQGLQFLFEYFSETQRNKGNFPGRFSGRQFSNSRSEMNVSTLELGDSALYLCASSSIQGVYGYTFGSGTRLTVV.

CDR3 sequence reads: CASGLVRGQIYGYTF. CDR3 DNA sequence: TGTGCTAGTGGTTTGGTACGAGGACAGATCTATGGCTACACCTTC. The chain employs TRBV12-5 and TRBJ1-2; perhaps TRBD1 as D (6 bases). Trimming removed 0 bases from V and 4 bases from J, with 12 bases in between. The germline CDR1 and CDR2 sequences are LGHNT and FRNRAP. The CDR3 consists of 15 residues.

J is TRBJ1-1 and V is TRBV7-8; tentatively, D is TRBD1 (5 bases). CDR1 is SGHVS, CDR2 FQNEAQ, per germline. The CDR3 covers 12 residues. V was shortened by 1 base and J by 8 bases, with 8 bases between the two germline ends. The CDR3 here is CASSLVGAEAFF. CDR3 nucleotide sequence: TGTGCCAGCAGCTTAGTTGGGGCGGAAGCTTTCTTT.

The chain has TRBV7-2 and TRBJ2-1; 9 bases are a match to TRBD1. The length of the CDR3 is 14 residues. CDR1 and CDR2 from the germline V gene are SGHTA and FQGNSA. V lost 5 bases to trimming and J lost 4 bases; unmatched junction nucleotides: 3. The CDR3 DNA sequence: TGTGCCAGCAGCCCCGGACAGGGGTACAATGAGCAGTTCTTC. It is translated as CASSPGQGYNEQFF.

The sample holds one count of this clone. The V gene is TRBV7-2, the J gene TRBJ2-7; D is undetermined. The germline gives CDR1 SGHTA, CDR2 FQGNSA. V lost 1 base to trimming and J lost 1 base, with 11 bases between them. The CDR3 totals 15 residues. In DNA, the CDR3 is TGTGCCAGCAGCTTAGGGGCAGGTCCGTCCTACGAGCAGTACTTC. The encoded protein is CASSLGAGPSYEQYF.

V usage is TRBV5-8 and J usage is TRBJ1-1; TRBD1 might be the D (6 bases). The V end lost 1 base, the J end lost 0 bases, and 7 bases lay between the germline ends. The CDR3 consists of 14 residues. In germline, CDR1 is SGHTS, CDR2 YDEGEE. The CDR3 protein is CASSLTGLNTEAFF. CDR3 bases: TGTGCCAGCAGCTTGACAGGGCTGAACACTGAAGCTTTCTTT.

This clone was seen only once. The chain joins TRBV6-5 to TRBJ2-2; D unresolved. The CDR3 is 14 amino acids. Germline CDR1 and CDR2: MNHEY and SVGAGI. The V gene lost 7 bases and the J gene lost 5 bases, with 14 bases spanning the gap. DNA of the CDR3: TGTGCCAGCAACCGGCGCTCGGAGACCGGGGAGCTGTTTTTT. Protein: CASNRRSETGELFF.

This clone has more than one count but fewer than ten. V is TRBV6-5 and J is TRBJ1-3; no clear D gene. The CDR3 loop spans 14 amino acids. The germline V gene has CDR1 MNHEY and CDR2 SVGAGI. The germline V and J ends were trimmed by 7 bases and 0 bases, with 10 bases remaining between them. CDR3 sequence (DNA): TGTGCCAGCACCCGGGGAAACTCTGGAAACACCATATATTTT. This gives the protein CASTRGNSGNTIYF.

This rearrangement joins TRBV7-9 to TRBJ2-7, with a tentative D call TRBD1 (6 bases). CDR3 size: 11 residues. CDR1 SEHNR and CDR2 FQNEAQ come from the germline V gene (reference sequence). The V and J ends lost 6 bases and 6 bases respectively, with 9 bases between them. This CDR3 reads CASSRGGEQYF. The CDR3 bases are TGTGCCAGCAGTCGAGGGGGCGAGCAGTACTTC.

The chain links TRBV29-1 to TRBJ1-2; 7 nucleotides agree with TRBD1. Per the germline V gene, CDR1 is SQVTM and CDR2 is ANQGSEA. There are 13 residues in the CDR3. V shed 5 bases and J 7 bases; nucleotides not matched to a gene: 10. CDR3 bases: TGCAGCGTTCAAGGCAGGGGGAAGGGTGGCTACACCTTC. Its protein product is CSVQGRGKGGYTF.

This clone occurred once. This chain uses TRBV12-3 or TRBV12-4 with TRBJ1-2; the D is unclear. This CDR3 has 8 residues. Trimming shortened V by 8 bases and J by 8 bases, and 3 bases separated the two germline ends. The CDR3 DNA reads TGTGCCAGCGAGGGCTACACCTTC. Protein: CASEGYTF.

V and J are TRBV5-1 and TRBJ1-5; 8 bases map to TRBD1. Trimming removed 4 bases from V and 4 bases from J; junction bases left unmatched: 1. The V gene's germline CDR1 is SGHRS and CDR2 YFSETQ. CDR3 size: 13 residues. Here the CDR3 DNA reads TGCGCCAGCAGCAGGACAGGGAATCAGCCCCAGCATTTT. It is translated as CASSRTGNQPQHF.

The chain has TRBV7-9 and TRBJ1-3, with unresolved D. The V gene lost 1 base and the J gene lost 3 bases, with 7 bases spanning the gap. The CDR3 runs to 14 residues. The germline CDR1 and CDR2 sequences are SEHNR and FQNEAQ (reference sequence). The CDR3 loop is CASSLVSGGNTIYF. The CDR3 nucleotides read TGTGCCAGCAGCTTAGTCTCGGGTGGAAACACCATATATTTT. The full variable domain, rest sourced from reference TRBV7-9 and TRBJ1-3, is DTGVSQNPRHKITKRGQNVTFRCDPISEHNRLYWYRQTLGQGPEFLTYFQNEAQLEKSRLLSDRFSAERPKGSFSTLEIQRTEQGDSAMYLCASSLVSGGNTIYFGEGSWLTVV.

Remarks on this clone: The sample carries other DNA sequences with the same CDR3. The chain couples TRBV29-1 to TRBJ1-1, with D perhaps TRBD1 (5 bases). From germline, CDR1 is SQVTM and CDR2 ANQGSEA. V was trimmed by 3 bases and J by 4 bases, leaving 12 bases between them. This CDR3 has 13 amino acids. In nucleotides, the CDR3 is TGCAGCGTTGATGGGCAGGGCGGCACTGAAGCTTTCTTT. Translated, it gives CSVDGQGGTEAFF. The variable domain in full, with the rest retrieved from reference TRBV29-1 and TRBJ1-1, is SAVISQKPSRDICQRGTSLTIQCQVDSQVTMMFWYRQQPGQSLTLIATANQGSEATYESGFVIDKFPISRPNLTFSTLTVSNMSPEDSSIYLCSVDGQGGTEAFFGQGTRLTVV.

The chain is built from TRBV24-1 and TRBJ1-4; 7 nucleotides align to TRBD1. CDR1 and CDR2 from the germline V gene are KGHDR and SFDVKD. The CDR3 consists of 16 residues. The junction had 12 bases not matched to a gene; V was cut back by 2 bases and J by 10 bases. The CDR3 spells CATSDSLQGTAGKLFF. The CDR3 DNA reads TGTGCCACCAGTGATTCCCTACAGGGGACGGCTGGAAAACTGTTTTTT.

The V gene is TRBV24-1, the J gene TRBJ2-3; 8 bases line up with TRBD1. Germline-derived CDR1 and CDR2 are KGHDR and SFDVKD. The CDR3 is 15 amino acids. The V segment lost 7 bases and the J segment 0 bases; nucleotides outside the gene matches: 5. The CDR3 here is CATSDRGLSTDTQYF. CDR3 bases: TGTGCCACCAGCGACAGGGGTCTTAGCACAGATACGCAGTATTTT.

The chain links TRBV18 to TRBJ1-2; no clear D. The CDR3 spans 14 residues. Trimming took off 0 bases at V and 6 bases at J, with 11 bases between the two ends. Per germline, CDR1 KGHSH and CDR2 LQKENI. CDR3: CASSPPGYGDGYTF. CDR3 coding DNA: TGTGCCAGCTCACCACCGGGATACGGGGATGGCTACACCTTC.

This chain joins TRBV6-5 and TRBJ2-1; no firm D call. V was trimmed by 10 bases and J by 4 bases, leaving 14 bases between them. The germline gives CDR1 MNHEY, CDR2 SVGAGI. The CDR3 length is 13 residues. The DNA for the CDR3 is TGTGCCACGCATCGCACAGCTTACAATGAGCAGTTCTTC. It translates to CATHRTAYNEQFF.

The chain links TRBV10-3 to TRBJ2-2; 8 bases line up with TRBD2. The CDR3 length is 16 residues. J lost 4 bases, V lost 6 bases, and 10 bases had no gene match. The germline CDR1 and CDR2 sequences are ENHRY and SYGVKD. The CDR3 region is CAIRGAGTRSTGELFF. The CDR3 region has the DNA TGTGCCATCAGGGGAGCCGGGACTAGGAGCACCGGGGAGCTGTTTTTT.

The chain recombines TRBV2 with TRBJ1-4; possibly TRBD1 for D (6 bases). Germline loops: CDR1 SNHLY, CDR2 FYNNEI. This CDR3 has 14 amino acids. The V gene lost 5 bases and the J gene lost 3 bases, with 10 bases spanning the gap. CDR3 region: CASSFQGSNEKLFF. In DNA, the CDR3 is TGTGCCAGCAGTTTCCAGGGGTCTAATGAAAAACTGTTTTTT.

The chain employs TRBV7-2 and TRBJ1-6; a weak D match, TRBD1 (6 bases). Germline V CDR1 and CDR2: SGHTA, FQGNSA. V shed 2 bases and J shed 7 bases, with 9 bases lying between them. The CDR3 contains 14 residues. The CDR3 spells CASSLKGVNSPLHF. The DNA of the CDR3 is TGTGCCAGCAGCTTAAAGGGGGTAAATTCACCCCTCCACTTT.

This CDR3 reads CASSPPRVIAGTGELFF. The CDR3 DNA follows: TGTGCCAGCTCACCACCGAGGGTCATTGCAGGTACCGGGGAGCTGTTTTTT. The rearrangement joins TRBV18 to TRBJ2-2; a possible D gene is TRBD2 (5 bases). This CDR3 region has 17 residues. In germline, CDR1 is KGHSH, CDR2 LQKENI. V was trimmed by 0 bases and J by 5 bases, leaving 16 bases between them.